The following is a TCR beta chain sequence with its context. Its antigen is unknown. The data originate from a study of cytomegalovirus exposure and HLA in healthy donors. On the study more broadly: There were approximately 81 million unique TCRs (from HLA-typed donors) in an early data release. Study-level points and caveats: In terms of immune exposure information, only CMV serostatus was available. Accurate HLA-A and HLA-B prediction from TCR beta sequences was reported for most subjects.

Researchers ran the PCR with 60 Vbeta and 13 Jbeta primers. Only in-frame clones appear in the TCRdb table, and some are missing; sequencing was by immunoSEQ multiplex PCR. Seen here are around 100,000 clones, 79% observed once, and the top ten hold around 3.1%. The CDR3 has 16 amino acids. The V gene's germline CDR1 is SGHTS and CDR2 YDEGEE. The ends were cut back, 2 bases at V and 3 bases at J, with 14 bases in the middle. Material: PBMCs. The rearrangement uses TRBV5-8 and TRBJ2-2; unclear D gene. The receptor was isolated from a woman aged 40 to 50 in good health and CMV-seronegative. For the CDR3, the DNA is TGTGCCAGCAGCTTAAGGAGAACGGTGGACACCGGGGAGCTGTTTTTT. Translated: CASSLRRTVDTGELFF.